This T cell receptor (beta chain) derives from a study of blood T cells in healthy people across ages. Study summary: Per two T cells, template switching captured roughly one barcoded beta molecule.

Trimming cost V 6 bases and J 1 base, with 9 bases left between them. This CDR3 region has 14 residues. PCR was performed a second time for about 7 to 12 cycles using a sample-barcoded 5' primer and a J-beta primer mix. TCRdb analysed the 5' RACE reads with MiXCR anew, one entry per CDR3 protein. The repertoire consists of about 640,000 distinct CDR3 sequences, with about 30% occurring once and the leading ten covering about a sixth. There were healthy Caucasian individuals from Russia, aged roughly 6 to 95, serving as donors. Every donor gave roughly 9.2 milliliters of peripheral blood. Total RNA was extracted at no less than 6 micrograms per sample.

The source of this sequence is a woman of 80 years or more in good health. V and J are TRBV12-3 or TRBV12-4 and TRBJ2-2; D is undetermined. The specimen sequenced was blood. The CDR3: CASRREGNTGELFF. In nucleotides, the CDR3 is TGTGCCAGCAGGCGAGAAGGGAACACCGGGGAGCTGTTTTTT.